This is a list of T cell receptor beta chains from one sample in a study of T-cell reconstitution after alpha-beta-depleted transplantation in children. TCRdb re-called the PCR reads through MiXCR, storing one row per CDR3 protein. The sample yields 100,000 to 120,000 distinct CDR3 sequences, about 9.3% seen once. The starting material was PBMCs from the stem cell graft donor, obtained from the stem cell graft. The receptors derive from a human donor who donated a stem cell graft to a child with acute lymphoblastic leukemia. Each CDR3 is given with its conserved first and last residue.

V gene,J gene,CDR3 protein
TRBV20-1,TRBJ2-1,CSAGSPAGGAYNEQFF
TRBV7-2,TRBJ2-1,CASSLDAGGVGEQFF
TRBV12-3/TRBV12-4,TRBJ1-5,CATSTGLNQPQHF
TRBV18,TRBJ2-1,CASSPPDGSGDEQFF
TRBV5-1,TRBJ2-2,CASTVGAMGTGELFF
TRBV7-9,TRBJ2-7,CATSDRSYEQYF
TRBV2,TRBJ2-2,CASSLDLPGQGGAGELFF
TRBV29-1,TRBJ2-4,CSVTAQCMTTFQYF
TRBV7-3,TRBJ2-1,CASSLTASLNEQFF
TRBV12-3/TRBV12-4,TRBJ1-5,CASSFTGVNQPQHF
TRBV6-5,TRBJ1-5,CASSNGVRGRGNQPQHF
TRBV2,TRBJ2-2,CASSEGLAESTGELFF
TRBV20-1,TRBJ2-5,CSARDHISRGQFSWETQYF
TRBV9,TRBJ2-6,CASSVARGADGANVLTF
TRBV10-3,TRBJ2-7,CAISEGTYGTYEQYF
TRBV5-1,TRBJ1-1,CASSFQAPIEAFF
TRBV7-2,TRBJ2-2,CASNPSGVVGELFF
TRBV7-2,TRBJ2-2,CASSLAQTGGTGELFF
TRBV10-3,TRBJ2-5,CAISFELEGGQETQYF
TRBV3-1,TRBJ2-3,CASSQVRSSTDTQYF
TRBV5-1,TRBJ2-7,CASSSGSGVYEQYF
TRBV20-1,TRBJ1-1,CSARESGIQTEAFF
TRBV3-1,TRBJ2-4,CASIPGGGGNIQYF
TRBV4-3,TRBJ1-1,CASSQDGTGLTEAFF
TRBV5-4,TRBJ1-2,CASSLDGSRRSYTF